Listed below are T cell receptor beta chains from one sample, sequenced in a study of blood T cell repertoires in COVID-19. Profiling relied on immunoSEQ multiplex PCR, and the TCRdb table lists in-frame clones only, not all of them. The data show some 140,000 clones, with about 90% seen just once and about 2.5% held by the top ten. Sequencing input: peripheral blood. Every receptor here comes from a man in his forties or fifties with active COVID-19. Both conserved end residues are part of each CDR3. D genes are given only for firm matches. Size is omitted from some rows. Given values are once, few, many or a class for expanded clones.

d_call,v_call,j_call,clone_size,cdr3_aa,cdr3_nt
TRBD1,TRBV2,TRBJ2-2,once,CASKESGGTGELFF,TGTGCCAGCAAGGAGTCAGGGGGCACCGGGGAGCTGTTTTTT
TRBD1,TRBV30,TRBJ1-6,-,CAWRTGGRNSPLHF,TGTGCCTGGAGGACAGGGGGACGAAATTCACCCCTCCACTTT
-,TRBV6-5,TRBJ1-4,-,CASRTGSTNEKLFF,TGTGCCAGCCGAACAGGGTCAACTAATGAAAAACTGTTTTTT
-,TRBV4-1,TRBJ1-2,-,CASSQDPAVFGYTF,TGCGCCAGCAGCCAAGATCCCGCGGTCTTTGGCTACACCTTC
TRBD2,TRBV18,TRBJ2-7,few,CASSPLWRGGLYEQYF,TGTGCCAGCTCACCACTCTGGCGGGGGGGCCTCTACGAGCAGTACTTC
-,TRBV7-3,TRBJ2-3,-,CASSLGLSTDTQYF,TGTGCCAGCAGCCTCGGACTATCCACAGATACGCAGTATTTT
TRBD1,TRBV3-1/TRBV3-2,TRBJ2-7,-,CASSQPGQGTHEQYF,TGTGCCAGCAGCCAACCGGGACAGGGGACCCACGAGCAGTACTTC
-,TRBV6-5,TRBJ1-2,-,CASPGGSYGYTF,TGTGCCAGCCCGGGAGGGAGCTATGGCTACACCTTC
-,TRBV7-8,TRBJ2-5,once,CASSPEATQYF,TGTGCCAGCAGCCCGGAGGCGACCCAGTACTTC
-,TRBV6-5,TRBJ1-4,-,CASVPRQGDEKLFF,TGTGCCAGTGTTCCCAGGCAGGGTGACGAAAAACTGTTTTTT
TRBD1,TRBV30,TRBJ1-5,-,CAWSSGTVFANQPQHF,TGTGCCTGGAGTTCAGGGACAGTCTTTGCCAATCAGCCCCAGCATTTT
TRBD1,TRBV5-6,TRBJ2-2,-,CASSSGQGNAGELFF,TGTGCCAGCAGTTCTGGACAGGGTAATGCCGGGGAGCTGTTTTTT
-,TRBV6-2/TRBV6-3,TRBJ1-1,-,CASSYPPQSRSTEAFF,TGTGCCAGCAGTTACCCCCCCCAATCTAGGTCCACTGAAGCTTTCTTT
-,TRBV18,TRBJ1-1,-,CASSPSQNTEAFF,TGTGCCAGCTCACCATCCCAAAACACTGAAGCTTTCTTT
-,TRBV5-1,TRBJ2-5,-,CASSLLGDQETQYF,TGCGCCAGCAGCTTGCTCGGGGACCAAGAGACCCAGTACTTC
-,TRBV4-1,TRBJ2-7,-,CASSQGQYSYEQYF,TGCGCCAGCAGCCAAGGACAGTACTCCTACGAGCAGTACTTC
-,TRBV4-2,TRBJ1-4,few,CASGPGLPVFF,TGTGCCAGCGGACCGGGACTACCGGTTTTTTTC
-,TRBV6-5,TRBJ2-7,-,CAVGRARSYEQYF,TGTGCCGTGGGCAGGGCCCGTTCCTACGAGCAGTACTTC
TRBD2,TRBV2,TRBJ2-2,-,CASSEISGGSGGELFF,TGTGCCAGCAGTGAGATTAGCGGGGGCTCGGGTGGGGAGCTGTTTTTT
TRBD1,TRBV5-6,TRBJ2-3,-,CASSLEFGTGFAYGDTQYF,TGTGCCAGCAGCTTGGAGTTTGGGACAGGCTTCGCGTATGGAGATACGCAGTATTTT
-,TRBV6-5,TRBJ1-4,-,CASSPPSQEKLFF,TGTGCCAGCAGCCCGCCATCACAGGAAAAACTGTTTTTT
-,TRBV12-3/TRBV12-4,TRBJ2-1,-,CASSLRDYNEQFF,TGTGCCAGCAGTCTCAGGGACTACAATGAGCAGTTCTTC
TRBD1,TRBV11-2,TRBJ2-1,once,CASSLEGTGYPEQFF,TGTGCCAGCAGCTTAGAAGGGACAGGGTATCCTGAGCAGTTCTTC
TRBD1,TRBV20-1,TRBJ1-4,-,CSASPGQTNEKLFF,TGCAGTGCTAGTCCGGGACAGACTAATGAAAAACTGTTTTTT
TRBD1,TRBV19,TRBJ1-1,-,CASSHRGQYTEAFF,TGTGCCAGTTCTCACAGGGGCCAGTACACTGAAGCTTTCTTT
TRBD2,TRBV18,TRBJ2-3,-,CASSLTGGADTQYF,TGTGCCAGCTCTCTCACGGGGGGAGCAGATACGCAGTATTTT
-,TRBV5-5,TRBJ2-5,-,CASSSGPKGAQYF,TGTGCCAGCAGCTCCGGACCCAAGGGGGCCCAGTACTTC
TRBD1,TRBV5-1,TRBJ2-5,-,CASSYGGQMGAETQYF,TGCGCCAGCAGCTATGGGGGACAGATGGGTGCCGAGACCCAGTACTTC
-,TRBV19,TRBJ1-2,-,CASRPNRANYGYTF,TGTGCCAGTAGACCCAACAGGGCTAACTATGGCTACACCTTC
-,TRBV24-1,TRBJ2-7,-,CATSALEFTAGIRRSIYEQYF,TGTGCCACCAGTGCGCTTGAGTTTACGGCAGGGATTCGTCGGAGTATCTACGAGCAGTACTTC
TRBD1,TRBV5-1,TRBJ2-3,-,CASRAQGGYTDTQYF,TGCGCCAGCAGGGCACAGGGGGGTTACACAGATACGCAGTATTTT
TRBD1,TRBV7-2,TRBJ2-2,-,CASSHLPLGQANTGELFF,TGTGCCAGCAGTCACTTACCTCTAGGACAGGCGAATACCGGGGAGCTGTTTTTT
-,TRBV2,TRBJ2-1,-,CATRYSDTYNEQFF,TGTGCCACCAGATACAGTGATACCTACAATGAGCAGTTCTTC
-,TRBV27,TRBJ2-1,-,CASSSSLSYYNEQFF,TGTGCCAGCAGTTCATCCCTATCCTACTACAATGAGCAGTTCTTC
TRBD2,TRBV6-1,TRBJ2-3,-,CASSDPSTSGTDTQYF,TGTGCCAGCAGTGACCCCTCAACTAGCGGGACAGATACGCAGTATTTT
TRBD2,TRBV15,TRBJ2-7,-,CATSTGGSSRNEQYF,TGTGCCACCAGCACGGGGGGGTCCTCCCGGAACGAGCAGTACTTC
TRBD2,TRBV9,TRBJ2-3,-,CASTLAGGRTDTQYF,TGTGCCAGCACCCTAGCGGGGGGTAGGACAGATACGCAGTATTTT
-,TRBV29-1,TRBJ1-1,-,CSVPSGSPGKAFF,TGCAGCGTCCCCTCGGGGTCGCCGGGTAAAGCTTTCTTT
-,TRBV6-6,TRBJ2-1,-,CASSYSFDEQFF,TGTGCCAGCAGCTATAGTTTTGATGAGCAGTTCTTC
-,TRBV6-5,TRBJ1-5,-,CASAVSQNQPQHF,TGTGCCAGCGCGGTCAGCCAGAATCAGCCCCAGCATTTT
TRBD1,TRBV6-8,TRBJ2-7,-,CARRRGFWYEQYF,TGTGCCAGGCGCAGGGGGTTTTGGTACGAGCAGTACTTC